This TCR beta chain was sequenced in a study of cytomegalovirus exposure and HLA in healthy donors. Using immunoSEQ multiplex PCR, the repertoire was profiled, and TCRdb retains in-frame clones only, with some absent. The repertoire holds 95,000 to 150,000 clones, with around 94% as singletons. CDR1 is GTSNPN and CDR2 is SVGIG in the germline V gene (reference sequence). The CDR3 has 13 amino acids. Trimming stripped 5 bases from V and 1 base from J, with 11 bases between. The sample consisted of PBMCs. V usage is TRBV30 and J usage is TRBJ1-1, with D perhaps TRBD1 (6 bases). This receptor was obtained from a woman between 18 and 29 years old in good health and CMV-seronegative. Written as DNA, the CDR3 is TGTGCCTGGCGATCGGGACAGAACACTGAAGCTTTCTTT. It encodes CAWRSGQNTEAFF.